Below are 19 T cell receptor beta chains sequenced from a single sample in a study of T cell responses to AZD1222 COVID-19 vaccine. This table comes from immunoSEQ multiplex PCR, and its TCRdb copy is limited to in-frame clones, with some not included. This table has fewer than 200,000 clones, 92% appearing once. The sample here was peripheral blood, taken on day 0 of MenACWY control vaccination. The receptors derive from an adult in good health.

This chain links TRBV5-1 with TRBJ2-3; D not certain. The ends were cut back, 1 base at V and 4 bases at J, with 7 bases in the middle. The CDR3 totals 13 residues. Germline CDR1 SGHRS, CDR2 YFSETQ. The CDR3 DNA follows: TGCGCCAGCAGCTTGTTTTCCGCAGATACGCAGTATTTT. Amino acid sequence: CASSLFSADTQYF.

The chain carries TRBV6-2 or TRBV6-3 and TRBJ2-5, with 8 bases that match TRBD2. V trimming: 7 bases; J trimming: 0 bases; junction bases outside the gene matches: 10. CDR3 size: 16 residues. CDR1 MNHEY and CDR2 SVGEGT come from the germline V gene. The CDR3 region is CASTPPVGGDQETQYF. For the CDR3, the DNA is TGTGCCAGCACCCCCCCGGTCGGGGGGGACCAAGAGACCCAGTACTTC.

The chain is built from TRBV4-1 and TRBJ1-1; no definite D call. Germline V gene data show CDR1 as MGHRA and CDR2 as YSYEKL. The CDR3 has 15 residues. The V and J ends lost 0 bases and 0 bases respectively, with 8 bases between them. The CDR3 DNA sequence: TGCGCCAGCAGCCAAGAACCGGGGATGAACACTGAAGCTTTCTTT. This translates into CASSQEPGMNTEAFF.

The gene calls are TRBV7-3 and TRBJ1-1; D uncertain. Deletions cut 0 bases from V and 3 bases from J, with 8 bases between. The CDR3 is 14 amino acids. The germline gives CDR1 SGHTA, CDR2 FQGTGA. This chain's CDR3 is CASSLTLGDTEAFF. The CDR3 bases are TGTGCCAGCAGCTTAACCCTTGGGGACACTGAAGCTTTCTTT.

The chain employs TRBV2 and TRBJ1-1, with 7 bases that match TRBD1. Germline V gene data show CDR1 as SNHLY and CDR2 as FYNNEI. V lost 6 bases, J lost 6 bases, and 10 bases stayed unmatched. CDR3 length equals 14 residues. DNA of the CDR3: TGTGCCAGCAGCCCAATGACAGGGCGCTCTGAAGCTTTCTTT. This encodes CASSPMTGRSEAFF.

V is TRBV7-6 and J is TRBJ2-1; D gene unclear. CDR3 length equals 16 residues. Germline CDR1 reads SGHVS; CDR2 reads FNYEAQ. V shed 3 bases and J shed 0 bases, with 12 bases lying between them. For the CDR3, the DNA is TGTGCCAGCAGCTTCCAGACTGGAAGCTCCTACAATGAGCAGTTCTTC. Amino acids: CASSFQTGSSYNEQFF.

CDR3 in amino acids: CATSDRGNTIYF. CDR3 nucleotides: TGTGCCACCAGTGACCGAGGAAACACCATATATTTT. This sequence joins TRBV24-1 and TRBJ1-3; D gene unclear. V was clipped by 4 bases and J by 4 bases, with 4 bases between them. Germline values: CDR1 KGHDR, CDR2 SFDVKD. The CDR3 has 12 amino acids.

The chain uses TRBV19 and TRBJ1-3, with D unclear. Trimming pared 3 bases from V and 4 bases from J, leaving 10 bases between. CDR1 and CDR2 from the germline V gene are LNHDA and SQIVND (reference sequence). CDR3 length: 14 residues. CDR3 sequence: CASSIRMEGNTIYF. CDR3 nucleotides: TGTGCCAGTAGTATTCGGATGGAGGGAAACACCATATATTTT.

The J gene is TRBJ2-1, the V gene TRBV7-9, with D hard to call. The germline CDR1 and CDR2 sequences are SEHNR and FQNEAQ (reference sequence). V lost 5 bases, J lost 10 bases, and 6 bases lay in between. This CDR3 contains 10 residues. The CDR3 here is CASSVREQFF. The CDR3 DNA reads TGTGCCAGCAGCGTCAGGGAGCAGTTCTTC.

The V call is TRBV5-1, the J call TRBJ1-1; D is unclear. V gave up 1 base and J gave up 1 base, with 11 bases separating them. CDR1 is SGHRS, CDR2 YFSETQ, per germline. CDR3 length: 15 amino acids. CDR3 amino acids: CASSLYGRANTEAFF. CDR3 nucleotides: TGCGCCAGCAGCTTGTACGGGAGGGCGAACACTGAAGCTTTCTTT.

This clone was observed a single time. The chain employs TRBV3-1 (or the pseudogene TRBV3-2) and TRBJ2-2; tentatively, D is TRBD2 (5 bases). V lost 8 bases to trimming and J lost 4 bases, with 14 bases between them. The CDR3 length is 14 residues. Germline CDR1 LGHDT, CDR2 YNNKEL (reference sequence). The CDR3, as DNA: TGTGCCAGCGGCTTAGCGAGTGGCACCGGGGAGCTGTTTTTT. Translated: CASGLASGTGELFF.

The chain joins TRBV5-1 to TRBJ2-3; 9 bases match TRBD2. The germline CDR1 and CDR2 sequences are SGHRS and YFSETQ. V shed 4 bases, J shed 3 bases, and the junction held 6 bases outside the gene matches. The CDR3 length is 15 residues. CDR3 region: CASSPGLAETDTQYF. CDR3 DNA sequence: TGCGCCAGCAGCCCGGGACTAGCAGAAACAGATACGCAGTATTTT. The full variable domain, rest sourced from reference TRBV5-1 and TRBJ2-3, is KAGVTQTPRYLIKTRGQQVTLSCSPISGHRSVSWYQQTPGQGLQFLFEYFSETQRNKGNFPGRFSGRQFSNSRSEMNVSTLELGDSALYLCASSPGLAETDTQYFGPGTRLTVL.

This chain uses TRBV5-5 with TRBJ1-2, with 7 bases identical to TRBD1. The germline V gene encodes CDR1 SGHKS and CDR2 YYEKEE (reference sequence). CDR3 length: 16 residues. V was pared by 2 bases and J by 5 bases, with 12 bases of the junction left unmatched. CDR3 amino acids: CASSLEDRVPGYGYTF. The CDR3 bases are TGTGCCAGCAGCTTAGAAGACAGGGTGCCGGGTTATGGCTACACCTTC.

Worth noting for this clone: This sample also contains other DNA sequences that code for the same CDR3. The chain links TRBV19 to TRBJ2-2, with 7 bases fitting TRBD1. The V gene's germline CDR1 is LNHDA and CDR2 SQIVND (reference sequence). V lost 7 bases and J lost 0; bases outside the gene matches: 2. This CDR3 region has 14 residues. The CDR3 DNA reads TGTGCCAGTAAGGGGGCGGCGAACACCGGGGAGCTGTTTTTT. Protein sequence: CASKGAANTGELFF. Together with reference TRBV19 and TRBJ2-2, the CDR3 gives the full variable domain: DGGITQSPKYLFRKEGQNVTLSCEQNLNHDAMYWYRQDPGQGLRLIYYSQIVNDFQKGDIAEGYSVSREKKESFPLTVTSAQKNPTAFYLCASKGAANTGELFFGEGSRLTVL.

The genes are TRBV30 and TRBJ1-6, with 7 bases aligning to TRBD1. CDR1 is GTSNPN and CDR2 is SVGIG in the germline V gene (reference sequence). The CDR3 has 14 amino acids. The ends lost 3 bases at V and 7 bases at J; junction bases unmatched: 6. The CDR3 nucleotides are TGTGCCTGGAGCGAAGGGACAGCAAATTCACCCCTCCACTTT. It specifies CAWSEGTANSPLHF.

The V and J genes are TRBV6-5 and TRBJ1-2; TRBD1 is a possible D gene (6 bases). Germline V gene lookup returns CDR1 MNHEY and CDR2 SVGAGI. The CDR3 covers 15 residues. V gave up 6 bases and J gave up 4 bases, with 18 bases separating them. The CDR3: CASRPGTTSGYGYTF. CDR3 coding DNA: TGTGCCAGCAGGCCCGGGACAACCTCGGGCTATGGCTACACCTTC.

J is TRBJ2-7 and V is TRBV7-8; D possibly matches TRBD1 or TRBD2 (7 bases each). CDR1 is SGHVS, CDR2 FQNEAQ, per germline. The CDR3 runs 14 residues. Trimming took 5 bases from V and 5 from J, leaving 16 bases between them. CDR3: CASSHGRGRHEQYF. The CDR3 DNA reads TGTGCCAGCAGCCATGGGAGGGGGCGCCACGAGCAGTACTTC.

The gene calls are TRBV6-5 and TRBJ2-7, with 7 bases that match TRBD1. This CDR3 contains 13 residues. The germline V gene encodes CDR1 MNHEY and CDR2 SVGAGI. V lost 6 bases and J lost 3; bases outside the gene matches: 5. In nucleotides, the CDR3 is TGTGCCAGCAGGGGGACAGCTGTCTACGAGCAGTACTTC. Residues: CASRGTAVYEQYF.

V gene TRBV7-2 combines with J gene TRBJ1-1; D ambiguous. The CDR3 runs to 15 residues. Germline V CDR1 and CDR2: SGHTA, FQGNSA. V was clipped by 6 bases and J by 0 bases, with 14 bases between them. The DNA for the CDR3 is TGTGCCAGCAGTCTTGCCGGACGGGTGAACACTGAAGCTTTCTTT. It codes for CASSLAGRVNTEAFF. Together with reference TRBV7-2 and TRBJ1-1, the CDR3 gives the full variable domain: GAGVSQSPSNKVTEKGKDVELRCDPISGHTALYWYRQSLGQGLEFLIYFQGNSAPDKSGLPSDRFSAERTGGSVSTLTIQRTQQEDSAVYLCASSLAGRVNTEAFFGQGTRLTVV.